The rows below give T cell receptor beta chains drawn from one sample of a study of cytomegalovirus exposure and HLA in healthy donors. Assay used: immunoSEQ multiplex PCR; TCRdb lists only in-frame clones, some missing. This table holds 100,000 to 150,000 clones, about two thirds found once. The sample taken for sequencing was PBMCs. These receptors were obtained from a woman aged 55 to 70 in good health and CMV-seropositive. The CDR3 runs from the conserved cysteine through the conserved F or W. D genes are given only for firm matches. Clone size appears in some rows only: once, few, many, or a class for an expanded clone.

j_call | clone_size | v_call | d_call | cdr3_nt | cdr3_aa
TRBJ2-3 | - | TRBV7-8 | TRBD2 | TGTGCCAGCACTCCCGGGGCGGGGGGAGGAACAGATACGCAGTATTTT | CASTPGAGGGTDTQYF
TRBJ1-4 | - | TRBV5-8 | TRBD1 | TGTGCCAGCAGCTTTGGGACAGGGGAGAAAAATGAAAAACTGTTTTTT | CASSFGTGEKNEKLFF
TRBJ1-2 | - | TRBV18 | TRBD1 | TGTGCCAGCTCGGCGGACAGGGATTATAGTGGCTACACCTTC | CASSADRDYSGYTF
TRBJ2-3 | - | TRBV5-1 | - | TGCGCCAGCAGCTTGGGGACACACACAGATACGCAGTATTTT | CASSLGTHTDTQYF
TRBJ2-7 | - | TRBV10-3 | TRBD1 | TGTGCCATCAGTGGACAGGGAGTCTACGAGCAGTACTTC | CAISGQGVYEQYF
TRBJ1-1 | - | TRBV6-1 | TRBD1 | TGTGCCAGCAGTGGAAGCGCCCGGGACAGTACCACTGAAGCTTTCTTT | CASSGSARDSTTEAFF
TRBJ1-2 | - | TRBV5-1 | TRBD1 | TGCGCCAGCAGCTTGTTGACAGGGAAAGGCTATGGCTACACCTTC | CASSLLTGKGYGYTF
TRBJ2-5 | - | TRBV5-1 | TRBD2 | TGCGCCAGCAGCTTGGTTCTAGCGGGGGTGACCCAGTACTTC | CASSLVLAGVTQYF
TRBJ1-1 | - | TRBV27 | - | TGTGCCAGCAGTTTATCTCGGTCGGGCACTGAAGCTTTCTTT | CASSLSRSGTEAFF
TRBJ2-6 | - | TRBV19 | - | TGTGCCAGTCAGGAGGGACGGACTGGGGCCAACGTCCTGACTTTC | CASQEGRTGANVLTF
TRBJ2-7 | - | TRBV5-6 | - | TGTGCCAGCAGCTTGGGCCGACTCATGACCTACGAGCAGTACTTC | CASSLGRLMTYEQYF
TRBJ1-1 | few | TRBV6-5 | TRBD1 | TGTGCCAGCAGTTACGGACAGGGAGGGACTGAAGCTTTCTTT | CASSYGQGGTEAFF
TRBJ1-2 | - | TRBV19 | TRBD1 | TGTGCCAGTAGTGGCCGGGACAGAGGACCTAACTATGGCTACACCTTC | CASSGRDRGPNYGYTF
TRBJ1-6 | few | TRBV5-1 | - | TGCGCCAGCAGCTCCGACAGGAATTCACCCCTCCACTTT | CASSSDRNSPLHF
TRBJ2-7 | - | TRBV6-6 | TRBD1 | TGTGCCAGCATACCGACAGGGGTTTTGTACGAGCAGTACTTC | CASIPTGVLYEQYF
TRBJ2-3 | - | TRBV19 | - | TGTGCCAGTAGTATATGGTCGGGGGGCAGCACAGATACGCAGTATTTT | CASSIWSGGSTDTQYF
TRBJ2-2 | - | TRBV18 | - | TGTGCCAGCTCACCAGCGGGACGGGGAGGCGGGGAGCTGTTTTTT | CASSPAGRGGGELFF
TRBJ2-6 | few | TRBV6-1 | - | TGTGCCTGCCGAGGGCTCGAGTCTGGGGCCAACGTCCTGACTTTC | CACRGLESGANVLTF
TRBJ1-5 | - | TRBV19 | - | TGTGCCACCGGGGGGAATCAGCCCCAGCATTTT | CATGGNQPQHF
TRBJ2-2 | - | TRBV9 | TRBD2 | TGTGCCAGCAGCGTAGGACTAGCGGGGGCCTATAACACCGGGGAGCTGTTTTTT | CASSVGLAGAYNTGELFF
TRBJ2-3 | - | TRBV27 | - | TGTGCCAGCAGCAAGGAGACAGGAGATACGCAGTATTTT | CASSKETGDTQYF
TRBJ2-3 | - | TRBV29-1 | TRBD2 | TGCAGCGTCGGGGGGAGCTCCACAGATACGCAGTATTTT | CSVGGSSTDTQYF
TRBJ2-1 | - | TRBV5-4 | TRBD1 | TGTGCCAGCAGACGACCCGGGACAGGGGCCTACAATGAGCAGTTCTTC | CASRRPGTGAYNEQFF
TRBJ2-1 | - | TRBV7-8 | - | TGTGCCAGCAGCTCAGGTTCAGGGCCTCGCAATGAGCAGTTCTTC | CASSSGSGPRNEQFF
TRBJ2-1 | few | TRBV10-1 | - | TGCGCCAGCAGTACAGGGTCCTACAATGAGCAGTTCTTC | CASSTGSYNEQFF
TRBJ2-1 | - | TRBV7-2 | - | TGTGCCAGCAGGTCGGGACTCAATGAGCAGTTCTTC | CASRSGLNEQFF
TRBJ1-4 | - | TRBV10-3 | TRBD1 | TGTGCCATCAGTGAGGACAGGGTTCCAACTAATGAAAAACTGTTTTTT | CAISEDRVPTNEKLFF
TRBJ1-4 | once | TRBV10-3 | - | TGTGCCATCAGGGCCGGGGGGTCGGGGGAAAAACTGTTTTTT | CAIRAGGSGEKLFF
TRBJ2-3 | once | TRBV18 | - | TGTGCCAGCTCTCAAGACAGGTATACGCAGTATTTT | CASSQDRYTQYF
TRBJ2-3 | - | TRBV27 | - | TGTGCCAGCAGTACCCGGACAGGAGGGTTGGCAGATACGCAGTATTTT | CASSTRTGGLADTQYF
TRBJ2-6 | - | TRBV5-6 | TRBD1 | TGTGCCAGCAGCCCGGGGACAGTCTCTGGGGCCAACGTCCTGACTTTC | CASSPGTVSGANVLTF
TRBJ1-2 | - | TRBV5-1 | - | TGCGCCAGCAGCTTGGCGGGAGAGGGTGGCTACACCTTC | CASSLAGEGGYTF
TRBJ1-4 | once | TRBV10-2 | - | TGCGCCAGCCTCCCAGCAACTAATGAAAAACTGTTTTTT | CASLPATNEKLFF
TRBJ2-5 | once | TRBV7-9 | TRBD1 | TGTGCCAGCCGGCGAACAGGGGCCATGGAGACCCAGTACTTC | CASRRTGAMETQYF
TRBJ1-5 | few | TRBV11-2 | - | TGTGCCAGCAGCTTAGATGTAAATCAGCCCCAGCATTTT | CASSLDVNQPQHF
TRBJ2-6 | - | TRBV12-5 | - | TGTGCTAGTGGTTTGGGAGGATCCTCTGGGGCCAACGTCCTGACTTTC | CASGLGGSSGANVLTF
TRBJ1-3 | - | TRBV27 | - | TGTGCCAGCAGTTTACAGGCTTACTCTGGAAACACCATATATTTT | CASSLQAYSGNTIYF
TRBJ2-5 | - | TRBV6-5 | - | TGTGCCAGCAGTTCCATGGGGCCTGGATGGTACTTC | CASSSMGPGWYF
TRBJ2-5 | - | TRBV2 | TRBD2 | TGTGCCAGCAGGGCCGGGACTAGCGGGGGGCATCAAGAGACCCAGTACTTC | CASRAGTSGGHQETQYF
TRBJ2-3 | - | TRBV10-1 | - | TGCGCCAGCAGTGAGGGGCCTAGCTTCATCGGCACAGATACGCAGTATTTT | CASSEGPSFIGTDTQYF
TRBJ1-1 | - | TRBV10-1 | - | TGCGCCAGCAGTGAGTCCCCTGAGGCTGAAGCTTTCTTT | CASSESPEAEAFF
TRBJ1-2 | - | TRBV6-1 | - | TGTGCCAGCAGTACGGGAGAGTTTGCCCTGGGCTACACCTTC | CASSTGEFALGYTF
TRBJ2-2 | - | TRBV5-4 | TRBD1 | TGTGCCAGCAGCCCGACAGGGAAGGACAGCGGGGAGCTGTTTTTT | CASSPTGKDSGELFF
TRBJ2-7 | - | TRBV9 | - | TGTGCCAGCAGCGTAGAACAGGTCGGCGAGCAGTACTTC | CASSVEQVGEQYF
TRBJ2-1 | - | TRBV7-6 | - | TGTGCCAGCAGCGGGCCGGGGGACTCGTACAATGAGCAGTTCTTC | CASSGPGDSYNEQFF
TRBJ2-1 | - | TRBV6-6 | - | TGTGCCAGCATCGGCGGTAGCTCCTACAATGAGCAGTTCTTC | CASIGGSSYNEQFF
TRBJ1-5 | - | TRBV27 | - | TGTGCCAGCAAGCGGATTTTTGACAATCAGCCCCAGCATTTT | CASKRIFDNQPQHF